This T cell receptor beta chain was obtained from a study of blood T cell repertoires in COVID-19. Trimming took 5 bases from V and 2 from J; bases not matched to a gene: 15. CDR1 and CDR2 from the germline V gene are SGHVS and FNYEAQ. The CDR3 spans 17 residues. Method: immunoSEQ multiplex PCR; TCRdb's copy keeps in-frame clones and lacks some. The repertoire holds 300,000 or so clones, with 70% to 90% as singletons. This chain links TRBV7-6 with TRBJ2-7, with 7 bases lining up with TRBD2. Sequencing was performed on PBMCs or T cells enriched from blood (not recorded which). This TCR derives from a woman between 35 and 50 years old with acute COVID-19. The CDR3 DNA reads TGTGCCAGCAGCCTTCGTTCGGGGGGTCATGTCCCCTACGAGCAGTACTTC. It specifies CASSLRSGGHVPYEQYF.